One and the same sample provided the 9 T cell receptor beta chains below, sequenced in a study of metastatic and nonmetastatic thyroid tumors. With MiXCR, TCRdb called clones anew from the PCR reads. The table has tens of thousands of clones, less than 30% seen once. Prior to thyroid surgery, none of the patients had received any treatment. The material sequenced was blood. These receptors were obtained from a female donor with papillary thyroid cancer or a benign thyroid nodule (not recorded which). Some clones in this sample may be carry-over from other donors' samples.

By sample share, this clone is medium-sized (0.01 to 0.1%). V usage is TRBV28 and J usage is TRBJ2-7, with unresolved D. V was trimmed by 2 bases and J by 3 bases, leaving 5 bases between them. Germline V gene lookup returns CDR1 MDHEN and CDR2 SYDVKM. The CDR3 runs 12 residues. The DNA for the CDR3 is TGTGCCAGCAGTTTAAAGGTCTACGAGCAGTACTTC. This encodes CASSLKVYEQYF.

This CDR3 is CSARDAGGPPPVSPFF. The CDR3 bases are TGCAGTGCTAGAGATGCAGGGGGCCCTCCCCCCGTGTCACCTTTCTTT. The J gene is TRBJ1-1, the V gene TRBV20-1; 8 positions match TRBD1. The CDR3 extends over 16 amino acids. Looked up from germline, CDR1 is DFQATT and CDR2 is SNEGSKA (reference sequence). Trimming at V came to 0 bases and at J to 12 bases, leaving 18 bases not matched to a gene.

This clone was observed at least ten times. V usage is TRBV6-6 and J usage is TRBJ2-7; 8 positions match TRBD2. V shed 0 bases, J shed 1 base, and the junction held 8 bases outside the gene matches. Germline CDR1 is MNHNY and CDR2 is SVGAGI (reference sequence). The length of the CDR3 is 17 residues. The CDR3 loop is CASSYSRNLAGSYEQYF. CDR3 DNA: TGTGCCAGCAGTTACTCGCGGAACTTAGCGGGATCCTACGAGCAGTACTTC.

At least ten counts were recorded for this clone. The chain has TRBV19 and TRBJ2-2; D possibly corresponds to TRBD1 (5 bases). Germline CDR1 is LNHDA and CDR2 is SQIVND (reference sequence). This CDR3 has 13 residues. V was shortened by 5 bases and J by 6 bases, with 10 bases between the two germline ends. The DNA of the CDR3 is TGTGCCAGTAGTCAGGGAACGTCCGGGGAGCTGTTTTTT. This translates into CASSQGTSGELFF.

The table lists this clone with a few counts. V usage is TRBV6-2 or TRBV6-3 and J usage is TRBJ1-2; 9 nucleotides agree with TRBD1. CDR3 length equals 14 residues. The germline V gene has CDR1 MNHEY and CDR2 SVGEGT. J gave up 8 bases and V 3 bases, and 7 bases lay outside the gene matches. The CDR3 coding sequence is TGTGCCAGCAGTTATTCGGGACAGGGTGGCGGCTACACCTTC. Protein sequence: CASSYSGQGGGYTF.

The table lists this clone with many counts. The chain uses TRBV11-2 and TRBJ2-5; D remains unclear. V lost 5 bases and J lost 4, with 14 bases in between. Per the germline V gene, CDR1 is SGHAT and CDR2 is FQNNGV. The CDR3 consists of 14 residues. As DNA, the CDR3 is TGTGCCAGCAGCCCGTTGATGAAAGGAGAGACCCAGTACTTC. Amino acids: CASSPLMKGETQYF.

Only a few counts were recorded for this clone. The chain recombines TRBV25-1 with TRBJ1-2; TRBD1 might be the D (6 bases). The V gene lost 2 bases and the J gene lost 1 base, with 17 bases spanning the gap. CDR3 length: 17 residues. Germline V gene lookup returns CDR1 MGHDK and CDR2 SYGVNS. The CDR3 loop is CASSENLQDRDNYGYTF. The CDR3 bases are TGTGCCAGCAGTGAAAACTTACAGGACAGAGATAACTATGGCTACACCTTC.

The chain is built from TRBV3-1 and TRBJ2-1; no firm D call. The ends were cut back, 4 bases at V and 7 bases at J, with 11 bases in the middle. Germline values: CDR1 LGHDT, CDR2 YNNKEL (reference sequence). The CDR3 has 13 residues. The DNA of the CDR3 is TGTGCCAGCAGCCGCTTGACGGAAAATGAGCAGTTCTTC. This encodes CASSRLTENEQFF.

This chain links TRBV4-2 with TRBJ2-3; 7 bases map to TRBD2. There are 14 residues in the CDR3. J lost 6 bases, V lost 3 bases, and 6 bases had no gene match. From germline, CDR1 is LGHNA and CDR2 YNFKEQ. CDR3 loop: CASSQFLAVDTQYF. CDR3 nucleotide sequence: TGTGCCAGCAGCCAGTTCCTAGCGGTTGATACGCAGTATTTT.